Listed here are 25 T cell receptor beta chains from one sample, sequenced in a study of shared clonotypes between healthy human individuals. Produced via immunoSEQ multiplex PCR; TCRdb's table is partial and in-frame only. The sample shows around 600,000 clones, roughly 97% of them seen only once. The sequenced sample was naive CD4+ T cells sorted from blood. Subset noted: CD45RA+ positively selected. These receptors were collected from a woman in her twenties or thirties in good health.

The chain carries TRBV18 and TRBJ1-1; a weak D match, TRBD1 (5 bases). V lost 3 bases and J lost 4, with 12 bases in between. This CDR3 has 14 amino acids. Germline V gene data show CDR1 as KGHSH and CDR2 as LQKENI. This chain's CDR3 is CASSPRAVGTEAFF. CDR3 sequence (DNA): TGTGCCAGCTCACCCAGGGCTGTTGGCACTGAAGCTTTCTTT.

This chain joins TRBV11-1 and TRBJ2-5; 7 positions agree with TRBD2. The length of the CDR3 is 15 residues. Germline-derived CDR1 and CDR2 are SGHAT and FQDESV (reference sequence). After removal of 1 base from V and 2 bases from J, the junction contained 4 bases not matched to a gene. CDR3 DNA: TGTGCCAGCAGCTTAGGTAGCGGGCGTCAAGAGACCCAGTACTTC. Translated: CASSLGSGRQETQYF.

The rearrangement links TRBV5-1 to TRBJ2-1; the D gene is possibly TRBD2 (6 bases). Germline values: CDR1 SGHRS, CDR2 YFSETQ. There are 17 residues in the CDR3. V dropped 2 bases and J dropped 0 bases, with 15 bases sitting between them. This CDR3 is CASSFASASSSYNEQFF. In nucleotides, the CDR3 is TGCGCCAGCAGCTTCGCTAGCGCCTCCAGCTCCTACAATGAGCAGTTCTTC.

The J gene is TRBJ2-5, the V gene TRBV30; no clear D gene. CDR3 length: 12 residues. Trimming stripped 5 bases from V and 3 bases from J, with 10 bases between. CDR1 is GTSNPN and CDR2 is SVGIG in the germline V gene (reference sequence). CDR3 DNA: TGTGCCTGGGGCGTGGTAGAAGAGACCCAGTACTTC. This translates into CAWGVVEETQYF.

The chain combines TRBV13 with TRBJ2-7, with TRBD1 matching 9 bases. Per the germline V gene, CDR1 is PRHDT and CDR2 is FYEKMQ (reference sequence). The CDR3 loop spans 14 amino acids. V was clipped by 6 bases and J by 3 bases; unmatched bases: 6. The CDR3 loop reads CASRTGGRGYEQYF. The CDR3, as DNA: TGTGCCAGCAGGACAGGGGGAAGGGGCTACGAGCAGTACTTC.

The chain carries TRBV5-1 and TRBJ2-2, with D unclear. The germline V gene has CDR1 SGHRS and CDR2 YFSETQ. The ends were cut back, 5 bases at V and 5 bases at J, with 13 bases in the middle. The CDR3 is 14 amino acids. CDR3 DNA: TGCGCCAGCAGGTTGTCTGCTGGTACCGGGGAGCTGTTTTTT. Protein: CASRLSAGTGELFF.

The genes are TRBV29-1 and TRBJ2-3; maybe TRBD1 (5 bases). Deletions cut 3 bases from V and 4 bases from J, with 11 bases between. Per germline, CDR1 SQVTM and CDR2 ANQGSEA. The CDR3 runs to 13 residues. CDR3 protein: CSVEIPGPDTQYF. The CDR3 nucleotides read TGCAGCGTTGAGATCCCAGGGCCAGATACGCAGTATTTT.

The CDR3 spells CASSPTGTSGIPAYNEQFF. Written as DNA, the CDR3 is TGTGCCAGCAGTCCCACCGGGACTAGCGGGATTCCAGCCTACAATGAGCAGTTCTTC. The V call is TRBV27, the J call TRBJ2-1; 13 nucleotides agree with TRBD2. The CDR3 spans 19 residues. V shed 5 bases, J shed 2 bases, and the junction held 12 bases outside the gene matches. Germline-derived CDR1 and CDR2 are MNHEY and SMNVEV (reference sequence).

V usage is TRBV6-1 and J usage is TRBJ2-1; D not resolved. CDR3 length equals 13 residues. Germline loops: CDR1 MNHNS, CDR2 SASEGT. V lost 4 bases and J lost 12, with 16 bases in between. In nucleotides, the CDR3 is TGTGCCAGCAGTGGGCCCCCGTCAATTGGGCAGTTCTTC. This codes for CASSGPPSIGQFF.

The CDR3 protein is CASSPHLLAREQYF. As DNA, the CDR3 is TGTGCCAGCAGTCCGCACCTACTAGCGAGGGAGCAGTACTTC. This rearrangement joins TRBV6-6 to TRBJ2-7; TRBD2 matches 7 bases. The CDR3 length is 14 residues. V lost 5 bases to trimming and J lost 7 bases; unmatched junction nucleotides: 11. Germline loops: CDR1 MNHNY, CDR2 SVGAGI (reference sequence).

The chain uses TRBV5-5 and TRBJ1-5, with D hard to call. CDR1 is SGHKS, CDR2 YYEKEE, per germline (reference sequence). The CDR3 covers 14 residues. Between the trimmed V and J ends, which lost 4 bases and 6 bases, there was a span of 14 bases. Here the CDR3 DNA reads TGTGCCAGCAGCCCCCAGTCGCAGAGTCAGCCCCAGCATTTT. Encoded protein: CASSPQSQSQPQHF.

The chain couples TRBV2 to TRBJ2-5, with a possible D match to TRBD1 (5 bases). This CDR3 is 13 amino acids long. The V and J ends lost 7 bases and 5 bases respectively, with 14 bases between them. Germline V lookup: CDR1 SNHLY, CDR2 FYNNEI. The CDR3 region has the DNA TGTGCCAGCAATAGGGGTTATTGGGAGACCCAGTACTTC. This gives the protein CASNRGYWETQYF.

The chain carries TRBV29-1 and TRBJ2-3; 7 nucleotides match TRBD2. This CDR3 comprises 13 residues. Trimming at V came to 6 bases and at J to 4 bases, leaving 7 bases not matched to a gene. Germline assignment: CDR1 SQVTM and CDR2 ANQGSEA. Here the CDR3 reads CSVRTRLADTQYF. CDR3 DNA sequence: TGCAGCGTCAGGACTAGGCTGGCAGATACGCAGTATTTT.

The chain carries TRBV28 and TRBJ2-4; 8 bases map to TRBD1. V gave up 0 bases and J gave up 5 bases; unmatched junction bases: 6. Germline V gene data show CDR1 as MDHEN and CDR2 as SYDVKM. CDR3 size: 16 residues. The CDR3 loop is CASSLWGRGRENIQYF. The CDR3 coding sequence is TGTGCCAGCAGTTTATGGGGCAGGGGGCGGGAAAACATTCAGTACTTC.

The sample holds one count of this clone. This chain joins TRBV5-1 and TRBJ2-5, with D possibly TRBD1 on 5 matching bases. This CDR3 is 14 amino acids long. CDR1 is SGHRS and CDR2 is YFSETQ in the germline V gene. Trimming left V 5 bases short and J 7 bases short, with 18 bases between. Here the CDR3 DNA reads TGCGCCAGCAGTCCTGACAGCTCACCGTCGACCCAGTACTTC. Translated, it gives CASSPDSSPSTQYF. Together with reference TRBV5-1 and TRBJ2-5, the CDR3 gives the full variable domain: KAGVTQTPRYLIKTRGQQVTLSCSPISGHRSVSWYQQTPGQGLQFLFEYFSETQRNKGNFPGRFSGRQFSNSRSEMNVSTLELGDSALYLCASSPDSSPSTQYFGPGTRLLVL.

This chain joins TRBV7-8 and TRBJ1-1; perhaps TRBD1 as D (6 bases). CDR1 SGHVS and CDR2 FQNEAQ come from the germline V gene. CDR3 length: 15 residues. V was trimmed by 4 bases and J by 3 bases, leaving 15 bases between them. The CDR3: CASSSIQGIDTEAFF. As DNA, the CDR3 is TGTGCCAGCAGCTCGATACAGGGAATTGACACTGAAGCTTTCTTT.

V usage is TRBV4-1 and J usage is TRBJ2-7; 13 bases match TRBD2. Germline CDR1 MGHRA, CDR2 YSYEKL. V gave up 3 bases and J gave up 2 bases; unmatched junction bases: 1. The CDR3 contains 15 residues. CDR3: CASSHGTSGAYEQYF. CDR3 coding DNA: TGCGCCAGCAGCCACGGGACTAGCGGGGCCTACGAGCAGTACTTC.

The J gene is TRBJ2-1, the V gene TRBV6-5; weak D call: TRBD2 (5 bases). The germline V gene has CDR1 MNHEY and CDR2 SVGAGI. This CDR3 is 15 amino acids long. Trimming took 7 bases from V and 1 from J, leaving 14 bases between them. In nucleotides, the CDR3 is TGTGCCAGCACCCGGGGTCATGGGTCCTACAATGAGCAGTTCTTC. Its translation: CASTRGHGSYNEQFF.

The V call is TRBV10-1, the J call TRBJ1-1, with 7 bases matching TRBD1. Germline values: CDR1 WNHNN, CDR2 SYGVQD (reference sequence). The V segment lost 6 bases and the J segment 5 bases; nucleotides outside the gene matches: 9. The CDR3 length is 14 residues. The CDR3 protein is CASRQGGVGTEAFF. CDR3 sequence (DNA): TGCGCCAGCAGACAAGGGGGCGTCGGAACTGAAGCTTTCTTT.

V gene TRBV6-1 combines with J gene TRBJ1-3, with D unclear. Germline V gene sequence: CDR1 MNHNS, CDR2 SASEGT. V lost 7 bases and J lost 0, with 10 bases in between. The CDR3 covers 14 residues. As DNA, the CDR3 is TGTGCCAGCACGGAGAGATACTCTGGAAACACCATATATTTT. Residues: CASTERYSGNTIYF.

The chain couples TRBV28 to TRBJ1-2, with 7 bases identical to TRBD1. With 7 bases clipped from V and 5 bases from J, the junction kept 7 bases outside the gene matches. The CDR3 spans 13 residues. The germline V gene encodes CDR1 MDHEN and CDR2 SYDVKM. The CDR3 bases are TGTGCCAGCATCAGGGGGGACCTTTATGGCTACACCTTC. This translates into CASIRGDLYGYTF.

The J gene is TRBJ2-1, the V gene TRBV28; TRBD2 matches at 7 bases. The CDR3 is made up of 16 amino acids. Trimming removed 5 bases from V and 0 bases from J; junction bases left unmatched: 7. In germline, CDR1 is MDHEN, CDR2 SYDVKM. The CDR3 protein is CASSLPGRASYNEQFF. Here the CDR3 DNA reads TGTGCCAGCAGTCTCCCTGGGAGGGCCTCCTACAATGAGCAGTTCTTC. The complete variable domain, with remaining parts taken from reference TRBV28 and TRBJ2-1, reads DVKVTQSSRYLVKRTGEKVFLECVQDMDHENMFWYRQDPGLGLRLIYFSYDVKMKEKGDIPEGYSVSREKKERFSLILESASTNQTSMYLCASSLPGRASYNEQFFGPGTRLTVL.

The V and J genes are TRBV4-1 and TRBJ2-7; D not resolved. The V end was cut by 1 base, the J end by 3 bases, with 13 bases between. The germline gives CDR1 MGHRA, CDR2 YSYEKL. This CDR3 region has 15 residues. DNA for the CDR3: TGCGCCAGCAGCCAAGGAGAGCTTGTGGACTACGAGCAGTACTTC. Amino acid sequence: CASSQGELVDYEQYF.

This chain connects TRBV19 to TRBJ2-3; TRBD2 agrees at 12 bases. The CDR3 runs to 15 residues. After removal of 7 bases from V and 6 bases from J, the junction contained 8 bases not matched to a gene. Germline CDR1 is LNHDA and CDR2 is SQIVND (reference sequence). DNA of the CDR3: TGTGCCAGTACCTCTAGCGGGAGGGCCGGGGATACGCAGTATTTT. Translating gives CASTSSGRAGDTQYF.

The J gene is TRBJ2-7, the V gene TRBV2; D is unresolved. The CDR3 has 12 amino acids. Germline CDR1 reads SNHLY; CDR2 reads FYNNEI. V lost 1 base to trimming and J lost 3 bases, with 4 bases between them. The CDR3 region is CASSEGSYEQYF. DNA of the CDR3: TGTGCCAGCAGTGAAGGCAGCTACGAGCAGTACTTC.